This T cell receptor (beta chain) was captured by sequencing in a study of T cell repertoires in ileal Crohn's disease (dated by TCRdb to about 2019). A note on the overall study: The median duration of disease was roughly eight years, and at the time of surgery around 40% of patients were active smokers. Every patient underwent surgery because of a complication, which was stricturing disease in 61% of cases and penetrating disease in roughly 39%. About half of the patients received postoperative therapy: roughly 10 received thiopurines and 15 to 20 received anti-TNF agents. TCR repertoire analysis was performed in a few dozen Crohn's disease patients drawn from a prospective multicentre cohort. The study ran alongside a multicentre cohort designed to identify predictors of early endoscopic recurrence after ileocolonic resection. Endoscopic postoperative recurrence was defined as a Rutgeerts score above i0. A total of 170 or so mucosal samples from roughly 50 patients were sequenced, with samples obtained at several locations on the surgical specimen and at postoperative endoscopy. Study-wide conclusions, independent of this receptor: Only a subgroup of patients, of unstated size, had mucosal CD4 and CD8 T cells sorted and sequenced. A significantly higher proportion of clonal expansions was observed in active smokers at surgery than in non-smokers (about 25% vs 20%, p=0.02). Compared with CD4 T cells, sorted CD8 T cells contained more high-frequency clones, which suggests that the mucosal expansions were mostly CD8. Endoscopic recurrence was found to be associated with higher high-frequency clone percentages at surgery, and recurrence was observed in all patients with clonality above 26.8% (18/57).

Around 0.45 micrograms of biopsy DNA per sample were submitted for commercial TCRB immunosequencing. Adaptive Biotechnology amplified the CDR3 regions from genomic DNA with a two-step multiplex PCR designed to control amplification bias. The first PCR used primers for every V and J gene segment; the second PCR added barcodes and Illumina adapters. CDR3 libraries were sequenced using an Illumina instrument. The study's processing was this. Vendor-provided pipelines were combined with custom analysis of raw data in R/Bioconductor under R version 3.3.0. Clonality, which ranges from 0 to 1, was calculated as the inverse of the normalised Shannon entropy across all productive clones. The repertoire share taken up by the top 100 clones defined high-frequency clones, and only clones that passed a 95% confidence test were kept. Repertoire diversity was measured with the Simpson index, and overlap between samples was measured with the Morisita-Horn index. What TCRdb holds here is the immuneACCESS table cut down to in-frame rearrangements. Part of the clones is not present; checked against another copy, under half of the missing clones reflect an unresolved V gene, and the others are unexplained. Clonal size and the V and J genes are those of that table, whereas D and trimming came from the DNA. In this sample the table shows just under 4,000 clones, around 80% of which occur a single time. The top ten hold about 22% of the sample.

The junction carries 8 bases between V and J, which are trimmed by 0 bases and 5 bases respectively. Inclusive of the bounding cysteine and phenylalanine, the CDR3 is 13 residues long. Of all the DNA, just the CDR3 is kept, 39 bases in frame from base 1. The germline V gene provides CDR1 SQVTM and CDR2 ANQGSEA. To be eligible, patients had to be adults with ileal or ileocolonic Crohn's disease and an indication for ileocolonic resection. Whole ileal mucosal biopsies were kept frozen at -80 degrees C prior to DNA extraction. Genomic DNA was isolated from frozen whole biopsies using a TRizol-based method, and the DNA was quantified with a NanoDrop 2000 spectrophotometer. In the case of this clone: It lacks a known antigen. No base quality information exists; no much larger clone differs at one position.

The origin of this receptor is an adult with Crohn's disease. The chain couples TRBV29-1 to TRBJ1-5, with a weak D call of TRBD1 (6 bases match). The sequenced sample consisted of ileal tissue. The nucleotide sequence reads as follows: TGCAGCGTTGAAGAAGGGGGGGATCAGCCCCAGCATTTT. Its product reads: CSVEEGGDQPQHF.